These T cell receptor beta chains were read from a single sample in a study of blood T cells in healthy people across ages. TCRdb ran MiXCR on the 5' RACE reads and lists one entry per CDR3 protein. The sample lists hundreds of thousands of distinct CDR3 sequences; about 34% were seen once. The material sequenced was blood. The origin of the receptors is a woman aged 80 or over in good health. CDR3s include the opening cysteine and the closing phenylalanine or tryptophan. The D gene is left open where the match is weak. Size is omitted from some rows. Given values are once, few, many or a class for expanded clones.

v_gene	d_gene	j_gene	abundance	CDR3nt	CDR3aa
TRBV7-9	-	TRBJ1-4	many	TGTGCCAGCAGCTTAGTGGGTACAACTAATGAAAAACTGTTTTTT	CASSLVGTTNEKLFF
TRBV4-2	-	TRBJ2-3	many	TGTGCCAGCAGCCGTTCAGGGGAAGGGGCAGATACGCAGTATTTT	CASSRSGEGADTQYF
TRBV7-2	TRBD1	TRBJ2-1	-	TGTGCCAGCAGTTGGGGACAGGATTTCAATGAGCAGTTCTTC	CASSWGQDFNEQFF
TRBV5-6	TRBD1	TRBJ1-1	many	TGTGCCAGCAGCTATTGGGACAGGGGTGCGAACACTGAAGCTTTCTTT	CASSYWDRGANTEAFF
TRBV12-3/TRBV12-4	-	TRBJ2-7	once	TGTGCCAGCAGCCCGCAAATAGTGGGGCCATACGAGCAGTACTTC	CASSPQIVGPYEQYF
TRBV9	TRBD2	TRBJ2-5	-	TGTGCCAGCAGCGTAGGCAGCGGGGGGGGATTGGGGGAGACCCAGTACTTC	CASSVGSGGGLGETQYF
TRBV5-4	-	TRBJ1-1	-	TGTGCCAGCAGCTCGGACAGACGGGCCACTGAAGCTTTCTTT	CASSSDRRATEAFF
TRBV6-5	-	TRBJ1-2	-	TGTGCCAGCAGGGGGGATTTCGGGGGCTATGGCTACACCTTC	CASRGDFGGYGYTF
TRBV7-6	-	TRBJ2-3	once	TGTGCCAGCAGCCTGTCCTTTAACACAGATACGCAGTATTTT	CASSLSFNTDTQYF
TRBV29-1	-	TRBJ1-5	-	TGCAGCGTGGCCGGGCAGGGAGGACAGCCCCAGCATTTT	CSVAGQGGQPQHF
TRBV5-4	-	TRBJ2-7	few	TGTGCCAGCAGCTTGTTTTACGATTTGGGACGGTCCTCCTACGAGCAGTACTTC	CASSLFYDLGRSSYEQYF
TRBV3-1	TRBD2	TRBJ2-1	few	TGTGCCAGCAGCCAACCGGGACTAGCGGGGGGTGAGCAGTTCTTC	CASSQPGLAGGEQFF
TRBV5-1	TRBD2	TRBJ2-1	many	TGCGCCAGCAGCCTTGCGGCGGGGGAGACGAACAATGAGCAGTTCTTC	CASSLAAGETNNEQFF
TRBV23-1	TRBD1	TRBJ2-3	few	TGCGCCAGCAGTCCTTTTTACCGACAGGGCGTCACAGATACGCAGTATTTT	CASSPFYRQGVTDTQYF
TRBV7-9	-	TRBJ1-1	few	TGTGCCAGCAGCTTAGTTGCCCCGAACACTGAAGCTTTCTTT	CASSLVAPNTEAFF
TRBV20-1	-	TRBJ1-1	-	TGCAGTGCTAGAGCCCTTGTAGCAGGGGTGTGGAACACTGAAGCTTTCTTT	CSARALVAGVWNTEAFF
TRBV12-3/TRBV12-4	-	TRBJ2-3	-	TGTGCCAGCAGTTTAAGGGCAGGAGTCAGAACAGATACGCAATATTTT	CASSLRAGVRTDTQYF
TRBV7-2	-	TRBJ2-7	many	TGTGCCAGCAGCTTAGAAGGGGGCGGGGGGTTCTCCTACGAGCAGTACTTC	CASSLEGGGGFSYEQYF
TRBV7-2	TRBD1	TRBJ1-1	few	TGTGCCAGCAGCCGTGACAGGGTTTCCGTTTCTTTTGGGACTGAAGCTTTCTTT	CASSRDRVSVSFGTEAFF
TRBV2	TRBD1	TRBJ1-5	few	TGTGCCAGCAGGGGGACAGGGAAGGCCAATCAGCCCCAGCATTTT	CASRGTGKANQPQHF
TRBV30	-	TRBJ1-2	-	TGTACCTGGAGTCGACAAACCCGTCCGACTAACTATGACTACACCTTC	CTWSRQTRPTNYDYTF
TRBV5-1	TRBD1	TRBJ2-3	-	TGCGCCACCAAGGACAGGGGTACTTCCACAGATACGCAGTATTTT	CATKDRGTSTDTQYF
TRBV7-2	-	TRBJ1-1	many	TGTGCCAGCAGCTTATCGGTGGCGGTGAACACTGAAGCTTTCTTT	CASSLSVAVNTEAFF
TRBV5-1	-	TRBJ1-2	many	TGCGCCAGCAGCTCCGGGGTTTGGGGCTACACCTTC	CASSSGVWGYTF
TRBV9	-	TRBJ2-1	many	TGTGCCAGCAGCGTGGCAAGTGATCCGGGGGCCAATGAGCAGTTCTTC	CASSVASDPGANEQFF
TRBV2	TRBD2	TRBJ2-3	-	TGTGCCACCGAGCGGGAGGGTGGCCCAGATACGCAGTATTTT	CATEREGGPDTQYF
TRBV12-3/TRBV12-4	-	TRBJ1-1	-	TGTGCCAGCAGTTTGAGTTGGGGCGGTGCTTTCTTT	CASSLSWGGAFF
TRBV10-3	-	TRBJ1-2	-	TGTGCCATCAGTGAGACCCAACAGGTCCGGGGATACTATGGCTACACCTTC	CAISETQQVRGYYGYTF
TRBV2	TRBD1	TRBJ1-2	once	TGTGCCAGCAGTAGGAGGACAGGGGGCGGCTATGGCTACACCTTC	CASSRRTGGGYGYTF
TRBV27	-	TRBJ1-2	many	TGTGCCAGCAGGGAGATAAAGGCAGGAAACTATGGCTACACCTTC	CASREIKAGNYGYTF
TRBV7-9	TRBD1	TRBJ1-2	-	TGTGCCAGCAGCCCAGGGACAGGGGTAGGTGGCTACACCTTC	CASSPGTGVGGYTF
TRBV18	TRBD2	TRBJ2-7	many	TGTGCCAGCTCACCGACTAGCGGGGGGTTCTACGAGCAGTACTTC	CASSPTSGGFYEQYF
TRBV27	-	TRBJ1-6	-	TGTGCCAGCAGGCTTGAGGGCTTCTATAATTCACCCCTCCACTTT	CASRLEGFYNSPLHF
TRBV10-3	-	TRBJ1-5	many	TGTGCCATCGGCACTTATAGCAATCAGCCCCAGCATTTT	CAIGTYSNQPQHF
TRBV29-1	-	TRBJ1-2	once	TGCAGCGACGAACAGGGCTGGTATGGCTACACCTTC	CSDEQGWYGYTF
TRBV5-1	TRBD2	TRBJ2-1	-	TGCGCCGGCAGCTTTGGCGCGGGGGATAATGAGCAGTTCTTC	CAGSFGAGDNEQFF
TRBV7-3	-	TRBJ1-5	few	TGTGCCAGCAGCATATTTCAGGGAGAGCCCCAGCATTTT	CASSIFQGEPQHF
TRBV3-1	TRBD1	TRBJ2-1	many	TGTGCCAGCAGCCAAGCCCCAGGGGGCTCCTACAATGAGCAGTTCTTC	CASSQAPGGSYNEQFF
TRBV12-3/TRBV12-4	TRBD1	TRBJ2-5	many	TGTGCCAGCAGTATACCTACAGGGGCAGGGTCCCAGTACTTC	CASSIPTGAGSQYF
TRBV9	-	TRBJ2-3	many	TGTGCCAGCAGCGTGGTGGGGGGGCTTACTAGCACAGATACGCAGTATTTT	CASSVVGGLTSTDTQYF
TRBV29-1	TRBD1	TRBJ1-1	many	TGCAGCTCCGGGGGACAGTTGAACACTGAAGCTTTCTTT	CSSGGQLNTEAFF
TRBV3-1	TRBD2	TRBJ2-5	many	TGTGCCAGCAGCCAATTCCTCCGACTAGCGGGGAACCAAGAGACCCAGTACTTC	CASSQFLRLAGNQETQYF
TRBV7-2	TRBD2	TRBJ2-3	many	TGTGCCAGCAGCCGAAAGACGGGGGGGAAAACAGATACGCAGTATTTT	CASSRKTGGKTDTQYF
TRBV27	-	TRBJ1-2	-	-	CANRRPGQGRSNYGCTF
TRBV20-1	-	TRBJ2-1	-	TGCAGTGCTAGAGGACCAGCCCGGAATGAGCAGTTCTTC	CSARGPARNEQFF
TRBV30	-	TRBJ1-6	-	TGTGCCTGGAAGTACGGGAAGGCCTCACCCCTCCACTTT	CAWKYGKASPLHF
TRBV13	-	TRBJ1-2	many	TGTGCCAGCAGCTTCAGGCAGAGGAACTATGGCTACACCTTC	CASSFRQRNYGYTF